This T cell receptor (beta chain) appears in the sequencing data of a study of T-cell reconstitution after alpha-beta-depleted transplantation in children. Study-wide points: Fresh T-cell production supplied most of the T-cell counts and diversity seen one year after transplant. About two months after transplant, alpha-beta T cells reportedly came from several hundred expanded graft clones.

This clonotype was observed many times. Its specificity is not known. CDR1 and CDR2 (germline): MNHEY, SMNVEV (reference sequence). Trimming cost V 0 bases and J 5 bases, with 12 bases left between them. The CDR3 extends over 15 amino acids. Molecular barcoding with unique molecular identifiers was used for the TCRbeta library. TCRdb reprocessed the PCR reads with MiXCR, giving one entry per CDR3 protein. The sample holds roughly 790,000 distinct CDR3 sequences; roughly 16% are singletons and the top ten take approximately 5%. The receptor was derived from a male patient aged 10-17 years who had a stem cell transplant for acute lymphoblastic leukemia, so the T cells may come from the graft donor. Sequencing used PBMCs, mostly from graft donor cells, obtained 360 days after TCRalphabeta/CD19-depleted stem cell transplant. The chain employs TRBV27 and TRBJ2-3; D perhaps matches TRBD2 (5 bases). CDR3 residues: CASSLSSGLIDTQYF. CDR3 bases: TGTGCCAGCAGTTTATCTTCGGGGTTGATAGATACGCAGTATTTT.